Shown below are 18 T cell receptor beta chains from a single sample sequenced in a study of human T cells and chemical hapten exposure. TCRdb reprocessed the RACE reads via MiXCR and lists one record per CDR3 protein. This sample carries around 62,000 distinct CDR3 sequences, approximately 6.7% of them seen once, and the ten largest clones take 1.5% to 2%. Sample time point: pre-sensitization, week 0. Stated treatment: therapeutic diphenylcyclopropenone sensitization with weekly scalp DPC. The sequenced sample was whole blood, obtained in connection with sensitization to the hapten diphenylcyclopropenone (DPC). All receptors derive from a woman in her 30s with alopecia areata. Some clones in this sample may be carry-over from other donors' samples.

This clonotype was counted at least ten times. The chain employs TRBV9 and TRBJ2-1, with 12 bases fitting TRBD2. The germline gives CDR1 SGDLS, CDR2 YYNGEE. The CDR3 length is 14 residues. The ends lost 4 bases at V and 9 bases at J; junction bases unmatched: 5. In DNA form, the CDR3 reads TGTGCCAGCAGCCCTAGCGGGGGGGCTGGTGAGCAGTTCTTC. Its protein is CASSPSGGAGEQFF.

This clonotype was recorded at least ten times. The conserved closing phenylalanine or tryptophan is absent in this CDR3, likely reflecting a read error. The DNA is left out, because the CDR3 cannot be placed on it with certainty; the CDR3 is given as TCRdb lists it. The genes are TRBV12-3 or TRBV12-4 and TRBJ1-1; the listed D gene, TRBD1, was not tested against the DNA. The length of the CDR3 is 11 amino acids, counting both ends. The CDR3 sequence: CASSRTGGKLL.

This clonotype was seen ten or more times. This chain connects TRBV2 to TRBJ1-2; D remains unclear. The germline CDR1 and CDR2 sequences are SNHLY and FYNNEI. The CDR3 consists of 13 residues. V was clipped by 4 bases and J by 3 bases, with 9 bases between them. The CDR3 loop reads CASSVRRDYGYTF. Written as DNA, the CDR3 is TGTGCCAGCAGTGTTCGTAGGGACTATGGCTACACCTTC.

This clonotype was seen repeatedly, ten times or more. The chain combines TRBV12-3 or TRBV12-4 with TRBJ1-2; TRBD1 is a possible D gene (6 bases). This CDR3 contains 16 residues. Between the trimmed V and J ends, which lost 5 bases and 4 bases, there was a span of 20 bases. This CDR3 reads CASSPSYREGSYGYTF. Written as DNA, the CDR3 is TGTGCCAGCAGTCCCTCCTACAGGGAAGGGAGCTATGGCTACACCTTC.

This clonotype came up many times. This chain connects TRBV27 to TRBJ1-5; 9 nucleotides align to TRBD1. The germline V gene has CDR1 MNHEY and CDR2 SMNVEV (reference sequence). Trimming removed 4 bases from V and 6 bases from J; junction bases left unmatched: 7. The CDR3 length is 15 residues. Here the CDR3 DNA reads TGTGCCAGCAGTTCAACAGGGGGCGTCCCTCAGCCCCAGCATTTT. It encodes CASSSTGGVPQPQHF.

The sample holds a few counts of this clonotype. The genes are TRBV6-1 and TRBJ1-5; D uncertain. The CDR3 runs to 15 residues. Trimming shortened V by 6 bases and J by 0 bases, and 12 bases separated the two germline ends. Germline V gene data show CDR1 as MNHNS and CDR2 as SASEGT. The CDR3, as DNA: TGTGCCAGCAGCGACGACCCTTATAGCAATCAGCCCCAGCATTTT. This translates into CASSDDPYSNQPQHF.

This clonotype was seen a handful of times. A much larger clone lies one base from this, so it may be a read error. The chain carries TRBV4-2 and TRBJ2-3; TRBD1 might be the D (7 bases). Germline loops: CDR1 LGHNA, CDR2 YNFKEQ. V gave up 0 bases and J gave up 5 bases, with 18 bases separating them. This CDR3 comprises 17 residues. As DNA, the CDR3 is TGTGCCAGCAGCCAAGACAGGGGGGCGGGGAGGATAGATACGCAGTATTTT. Amino acid sequence: CASSQDRGAGRIDTQYF.

This clonotype has a count of ten or more. V usage is TRBV5-1 and J usage is TRBJ2-7, with 9 bases that match TRBD1. The germline V gene encodes CDR1 SGHRS and CDR2 YFSETQ. The CDR3 consists of 14 residues. V lost 2 bases, J lost 3 bases, and 3 bases stayed unmatched. The CDR3 region is CASSLQDRGYEQYF. CDR3 coding DNA: TGCGCCAGCAGCTTACAGGACAGGGGCTACGAGCAGTACTTC.

The sample holds many counts of this clonotype. The chain uses TRBV7-2 and TRBJ1-1; 10 nucleotides match TRBD1. The CDR3 loop spans 16 amino acids. V was pared by 5 bases and J by 4 bases, with 10 bases of the junction left unmatched. Per the germline V gene, CDR1 is SGHTA and CDR2 is FQGNSA. In nucleotides, the CDR3 is TGTGCCAGCAGCCCCGCGACAGGGGGCGAGGGCACTGAAGCTTTCTTT. Its protein is CASSPATGGEGTEAFF.

This clonotype has ten or more counts. V is TRBV3-1 and J is TRBJ1-5; D gene uncertain. Germline lookup yields CDR1 LGHDT and CDR2 YNNKEL (reference sequence). V lost 3 bases and J 7 bases, leaving 7 bases between the germline ends. This CDR3 is 12 amino acids long. Written as DNA, the CDR3 is TGTGCCAGCAGCCAGGGGTGGCAGCCCCAGCATTTT. Amino acid sequence: CASSQGWQPQHF.

J is TRBJ2-6 and V is TRBV30; either TRBD1 or TRBD2 may fit D (5 bases each). This CDR3 is 15 amino acids long. Trimming removed 1 base at V and 4 bases at J, with 11 bases between. Germline-derived CDR1 and CDR2 are GTSNPN and SVGIG (reference sequence). The CDR3 here is CAWSGWGSGANVLTF. The CDR3 DNA follows: TGTGCCTGGAGTGGATGGGGGTCCGGGGCCAACGTCCTGACTTTC.

This clonotype was detected many times. This chain joins TRBV6-5 and TRBJ1-1; weak D call: TRBD1 (6 bases). The CDR3 runs to 14 residues. Germline CDR1 MNHEY, CDR2 SVGAGI. Between the trimmed V and J ends, which lost 0 bases and 6 bases, there was a span of 11 bases. The CDR3, as DNA: TGTGCCAGCAGTTACTCGGCAGGGGTGGCTGAAGCTTTCTTT. Translation: CASSYSAGVAEAFF.

Turning to this clonotype: A read error is possible here, since a much larger clone lies one base away. This chain links TRBV30 with TRBJ1-5; 7 nucleotides agree with TRBD1. Germline assignment: CDR1 GTSNPN and CDR2 SVGIG (reference sequence). This CDR3 comprises 13 residues. The CDR3 bases are TGTGCCTGGAGTGTAGGGGGCAATCAGCCCCAGAATTTT. Residues: CAWSVGGNQPQNF. Combining the CDR3 with reference TRBV30 and TRBJ1-5 gives the whole variable domain SQTIHQWPATLVQPVGSPLSLECTVEGTSNPNLYWYRQAAGRGLQLLFYSVGIGQISSEVPQNLSASRPQDRQFILSSKKLLLSDSGFYLCAWSVGGNQPQNFGDGTRLSIL.

The chain is built from TRBV6-5 and TRBJ1-5, with no clear D. V lost 8 bases and J 1 base, leaving 9 bases between the germline ends. CDR1 is MNHEY and CDR2 is SVGAGI in the germline V gene. The length of the CDR3 is 13 residues. CDR3 region: CASGRDSNQPQHF. CDR3 nucleotides: TGTGCCAGCGGGAGAGACAGCAATCAGCCCCAGCATTTT.

In this sample, this clonotype turned up many times. V is TRBV5-1 and J is TRBJ2-3; D gene uncertain. V was clipped by 2 bases and J by 2 bases, with 9 bases between them. The CDR3 totals 14 residues. Germline V lookup: CDR1 SGHRS, CDR2 YFSETQ. The CDR3, as DNA: TGCGCCAGCAGCTTCGGACGCCCCACAGATACGCAGTATTTT. The encoded protein is CASSFGRPTDTQYF.

The chain has TRBV19 and TRBJ1-6; D remains ambiguous. From germline, CDR1 is LNHDA and CDR2 SQIVND (reference sequence). This CDR3 is built from 15 residues. V was cut by 3 bases and J by 9 bases, with 15 bases left in between. CDR3 in DNA: TGTGCCAGTAGTATTGAGGCACTGCTGGTTTCACCCCTCCACTTT. This gives the protein CASSIEALLVSPLHF. Drawing the rest from reference TRBV19 and TRBJ1-6, the complete variable domain is DGGITQSPKYLFRKEGQNVTLSCEQNLNHDAMYWYRQDPGQGLRLIYYSQIVNDFQKGDIAEGYSVSREKKESFPLTVTSAQKNPTAFYLCASSIEALLVSPLHFGNGTRLTVT.

This clonotype has at least ten counts. This sequence joins TRBV5-1 and TRBJ1-2; no clear D gene. The V end was cut by 1 base, the J end by 8 bases, with 15 bases between. The CDR3 covers 14 residues. The germline gives CDR1 SGHRS, CDR2 YFSETQ. CDR3 DNA sequence: TGCGCCAGCAGCTTGAATTCCGTCGGAGAGGGCTACACCTTC. Translated: CASSLNSVGEGYTF.

Many counts were recorded for this clonotype. V usage is TRBV4-1 and J usage is TRBJ1-1; D is unresolved. Germline V gene lookup returns CDR1 MGHRA and CDR2 YSYEKL. V gave up 2 bases and J gave up 4 bases, with 11 bases separating them. There are 14 residues in the CDR3. The CDR3 loop is CASSQRMASTEAFF. The CDR3 DNA reads as TGCGCCAGCAGCCAACGCATGGCGAGCACTGAAGCTTTCTTT.